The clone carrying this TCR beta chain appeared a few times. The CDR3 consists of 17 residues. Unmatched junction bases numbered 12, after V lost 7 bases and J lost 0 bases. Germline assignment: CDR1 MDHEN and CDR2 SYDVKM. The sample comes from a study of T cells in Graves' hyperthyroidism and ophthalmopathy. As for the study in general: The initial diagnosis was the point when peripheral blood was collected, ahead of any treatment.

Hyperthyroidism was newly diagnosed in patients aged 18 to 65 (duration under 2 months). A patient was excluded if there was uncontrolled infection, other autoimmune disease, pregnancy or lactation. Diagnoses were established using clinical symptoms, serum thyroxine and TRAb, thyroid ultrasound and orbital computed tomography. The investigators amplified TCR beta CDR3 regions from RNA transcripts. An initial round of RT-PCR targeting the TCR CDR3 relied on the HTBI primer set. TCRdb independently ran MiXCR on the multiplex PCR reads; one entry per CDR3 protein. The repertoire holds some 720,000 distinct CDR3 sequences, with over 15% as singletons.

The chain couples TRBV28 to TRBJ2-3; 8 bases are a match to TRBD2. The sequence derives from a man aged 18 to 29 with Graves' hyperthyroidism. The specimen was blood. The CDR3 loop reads CASITGGFGTSTDTQYF. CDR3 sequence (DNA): TGTGCCAGCATCACGGGAGGGTTTGGCACTAGCACAGATACGCAGTATTTT.